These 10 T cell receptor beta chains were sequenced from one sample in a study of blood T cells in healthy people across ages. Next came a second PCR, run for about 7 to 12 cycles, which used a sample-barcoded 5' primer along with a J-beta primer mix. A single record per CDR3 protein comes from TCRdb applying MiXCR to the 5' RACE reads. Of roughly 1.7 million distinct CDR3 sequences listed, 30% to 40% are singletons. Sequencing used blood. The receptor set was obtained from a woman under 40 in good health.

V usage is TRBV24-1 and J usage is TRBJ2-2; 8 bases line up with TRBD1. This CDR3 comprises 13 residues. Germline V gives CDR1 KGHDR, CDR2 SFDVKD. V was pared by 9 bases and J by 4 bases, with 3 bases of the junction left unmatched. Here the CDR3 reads CATEDRATGELFF. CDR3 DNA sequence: TGTGCCACCGAGGACAGGGCCACCGGGGAGCTGTTTTTT.

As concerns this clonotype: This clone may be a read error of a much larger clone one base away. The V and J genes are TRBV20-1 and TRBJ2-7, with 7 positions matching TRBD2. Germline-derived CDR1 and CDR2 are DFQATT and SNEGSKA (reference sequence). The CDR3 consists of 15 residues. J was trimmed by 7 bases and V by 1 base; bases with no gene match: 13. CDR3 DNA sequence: TGCAGTGCTAGAGTCCCAGCGGGGTACTACAATGAGCAGTACTTC. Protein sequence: CSARVPAGYYNEQYF.

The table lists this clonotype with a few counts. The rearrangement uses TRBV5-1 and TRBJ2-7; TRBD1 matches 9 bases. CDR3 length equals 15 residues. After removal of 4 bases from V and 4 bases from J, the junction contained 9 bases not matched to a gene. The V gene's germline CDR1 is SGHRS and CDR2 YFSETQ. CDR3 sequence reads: CASSVRGQGMYEQYF. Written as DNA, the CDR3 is TGCGCCAGCAGCGTGAGGGGACAGGGAATGTACGAGCAGTACTTC.

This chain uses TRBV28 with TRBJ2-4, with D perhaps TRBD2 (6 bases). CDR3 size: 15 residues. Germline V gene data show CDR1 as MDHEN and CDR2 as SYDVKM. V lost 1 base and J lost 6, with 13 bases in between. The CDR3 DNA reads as TGTGCCAGCAGTTTATTGGGGGGTGTGGTAAACATTCAGTACTTC. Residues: CASSLLGGVVNIQYF.

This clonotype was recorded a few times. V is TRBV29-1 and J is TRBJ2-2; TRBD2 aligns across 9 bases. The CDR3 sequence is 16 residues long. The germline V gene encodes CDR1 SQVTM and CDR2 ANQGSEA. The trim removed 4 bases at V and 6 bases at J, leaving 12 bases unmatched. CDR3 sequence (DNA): TGCAGCGTTGGGATTAGCGGGAGTTCGGTAGCCGGGGAGCTGTTTTTT. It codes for CSVGISGSSVAGELFF.

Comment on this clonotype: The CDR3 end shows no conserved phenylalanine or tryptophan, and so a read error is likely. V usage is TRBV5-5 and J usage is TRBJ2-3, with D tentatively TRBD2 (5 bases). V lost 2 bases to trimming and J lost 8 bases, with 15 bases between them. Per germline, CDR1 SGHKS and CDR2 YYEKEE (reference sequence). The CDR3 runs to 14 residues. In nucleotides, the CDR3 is TGTGCCAGCAGCTTCCGAGGTGGTGAGGGTACGCAGTATTTG. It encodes CASSFRGGEGTQYL.

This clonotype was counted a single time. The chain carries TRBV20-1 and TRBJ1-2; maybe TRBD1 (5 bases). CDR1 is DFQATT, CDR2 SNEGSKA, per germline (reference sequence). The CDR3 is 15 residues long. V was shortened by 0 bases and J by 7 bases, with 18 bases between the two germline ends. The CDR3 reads CSARDPGQGSVGYTF. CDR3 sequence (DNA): TGCAGTGCTAGAGACCCCGGGCAGGGAAGTGTTGGCTACACCTTC.

The CDR3 loop reads CSARKQPIEAFF. The CDR3 DNA reads TGCAGTGCTAGGAAGCAGCCTATTGAAGCTTTCTTT. The chain carries TRBV20-1 and TRBJ1-1; no definite D call. This CDR3 has 12 amino acids. Germline loops: CDR1 DFQATT, CDR2 SNEGSKA (reference sequence). Deletions cut 3 bases from V and 7 bases from J, with 12 bases between.

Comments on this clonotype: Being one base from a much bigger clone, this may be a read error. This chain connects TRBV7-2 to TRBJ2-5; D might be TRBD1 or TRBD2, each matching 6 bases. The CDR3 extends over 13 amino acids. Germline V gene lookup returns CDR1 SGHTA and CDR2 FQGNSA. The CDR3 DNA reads TGTGCCAGCAGCGGGGGGCCTCAAGGGACCCAGTACTTC. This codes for CASSGGPQGTQYF.

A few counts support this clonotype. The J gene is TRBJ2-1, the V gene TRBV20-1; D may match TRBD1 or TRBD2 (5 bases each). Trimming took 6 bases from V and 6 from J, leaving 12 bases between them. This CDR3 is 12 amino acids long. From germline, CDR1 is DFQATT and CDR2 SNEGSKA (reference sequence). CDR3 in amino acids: CSASLGGNEQFF. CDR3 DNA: TGCAGTGCATCGCTTGGGGGCAATGAGCAGTTCTTC.